The 16 T cell receptor beta chains reported below all come from one sample, sequenced in a study of beta chain features in type 1 diabetes. Investigators reverse transcribed all isolated RNA, so they sequenced expressed TCRB transcripts. Measured with immunoSEQ multiplex PCR; TCRdb has only the in-frame clones, and not every one. There are around 500,000 clones in the sample; roughly an eighth occur only once, and about 0.045% lies in the top ten. Material: naive CD4+ T cells from blood. The source is a woman younger than 30 in good health.

This clone has a handful of counts. This rearrangement joins TRBV14 to TRBJ2-7; 8 positions match TRBD2. J gave up 3 bases and V 0 bases, and 7 bases lay outside the gene matches. The germline CDR1 and CDR2 sequences are SGHDN and FVKESK. The CDR3 has 16 amino acids. CDR3 loop: CASSQDRAGGVYEQYF. CDR3 coding DNA: TGTGCCAGCAGCCAAGATCGGGCGGGAGGTGTCTACGAGCAGTACTTC. The full variable domain, completed using reference TRBV14 and TRBJ2-7, is EAGVTQFPSHSVIEKGQTVTLRCDPISGHDNLYWYRRVMGKEIKFLLHFVKESKQDESGMPNNRFLAERTGGTYSTLKVQPAELEDSGVYFCASSQDRAGGVYEQYFGPGTRLTVT.

The sample holds a few counts of this clone. This sequence joins TRBV18 and TRBJ1-2; D remains unclear. The CDR3 is made up of 13 amino acids. Looked up from germline, CDR1 is KGHSH and CDR2 is LQKENI. V dropped 4 bases and J dropped 4 bases, with 10 bases sitting between them. CDR3 nucleotides: TGTGCCAGCTCACTGGACGGCACCTATGGCTACACCTTC. This gives the protein CASSLDGTYGYTF.

This chain connects TRBV4-3 to TRBJ2-7; the match to TRBD2 covers 8 bases. CDR1 LGHNA and CDR2 YSLEER come from the germline V gene. The CDR3 is 17 amino acids. V was pared by 2 bases and J by 2 bases, with 11 bases of the junction left unmatched. The CDR3 DNA is TGCGCCAGCAGCCAACCGCACCCTAGCGGGCTGACCTACGAGCAGTACGTC. The encoded protein is CASSQPHPSGLTYEQYV.

The gene calls are TRBV29-1 and TRBJ2-5; 7 bases map to TRBD2. Germline V lookup: CDR1 SQVTM, CDR2 ANQGSEA. The CDR3 extends over 15 amino acids. J gave up 1 base and V 3 bases, and 8 bases lay outside the gene matches. CDR3 protein: CSVDVTGGLQETQYF. DNA of the CDR3: TGCAGCGTTGATGTGACGGGAGGACTCCAAGAGACCCAGTACTTC.

V and J are TRBV2 and TRBJ2-5; no reliable D call. The germline V gene encodes CDR1 SNHLY and CDR2 FYNNEI. This CDR3 is 12 amino acids long. The V and J ends lost 6 bases and 5 bases respectively, with 10 bases between them. CDR3 amino acids: CASSRVVETQYF. CDR3 bases: TGTGCCAGCAGCCGAGTGGTGGAGACCCAGTACTTC.

The V and J genes are TRBV29-1 and TRBJ1-1, with D maybe TRBD1 (6 bases). Germline V gene sequence: CDR1 SQVTM, CDR2 ANQGSEA. V gave up 3 bases and J gave up 0 bases, with 11 bases separating them. CDR3 size: 14 residues. The CDR3 DNA is TGCAGCGTTGAGTTAACAGGGCTGAACACTGAAGCTTTCTTT. This translates into CSVELTGLNTEAFF. Drawing the rest from reference TRBV29-1 and TRBJ1-1, the complete variable domain is SAVISQKPSRDICQRGTSLTIQCQVDSQVTMMFWYRQQPGQSLTLIATANQGSEATYESGFVIDKFPISRPNLTFSTLTVSNMSPEDSSIYLCSVELTGLNTEAFFGQGTRLTVV.

The chain has TRBV6-5 and TRBJ2-2; maybe TRBD2 (5 bases). CDR1 and CDR2 from the germline V gene are MNHEY and SVGAGI. Trimming shortened V by 7 bases and J by 3 bases, and 12 bases separated the two germline ends. This CDR3 is built from 14 residues. The CDR3 reads CASMRTRHTGELFF. For the CDR3, the DNA is TGTGCCAGCATGCGGACTCGGCACACCGGGGAGCTGTTTTTT.

This clone was seen many times. The sample contains more than one DNA sequence encoding this CDR3. The chain combines TRBV29-1 with TRBJ2-5, with D possibly being TRBD2 (5 bases). CDR1 is SQVTM and CDR2 is ANQGSEA in the germline V gene. Between the trimmed V and J ends, which lost 6 bases and 5 bases, there was a span of 19 bases. CDR3 size: 14 residues. The CDR3 nucleotides are TGCAGCGTGGCGCGGGCTTTCCTCGGGGAGACCCAGTACTTC. Its protein product is CSVARAFLGETQYF.

This chain connects TRBV2 to TRBJ2-3; D gene unclear. V dropped 11 bases and J dropped 2 bases, with 17 bases sitting between them. Germline V gives CDR1 SNHLY, CDR2 FYNNEI. This CDR3 spans 14 amino acids. In DNA form, the CDR3 reads TGTGCCGTCGACGTGACAAGGGACACAGATACGCAGTATTTT. Translation: CAVDVTRDTDTQYF.

This clone has a handful of counts. The chain recombines TRBV7-2 with TRBJ1-2; TRBD1 might be the D (6 bases). This CDR3 contains 16 residues. CDR1 and CDR2 from the germline V gene are SGHTA and FQGNSA. Trimming pared 2 bases from V and 7 bases from J, leaving 20 bases between. CDR3 protein: CASSLTEMQGSTGYTF. CDR3 in DNA: TGTGCCAGCAGCTTAACGGAAATGCAGGGGAGTACTGGCTACACCTTC.

In this sample, this clone turned up a few times. The chain recombines TRBV9 with TRBJ2-1, with TRBD2 as a possible D gene (5 bases). The CDR3 runs 15 residues. CDR1 and CDR2 from the germline V gene are SGDLS and YYNGEE. V was cut by 0 bases and J by 2 bases, with 9 bases left in between. For the CDR3, the DNA is TGTGCCAGCAGCGTAGGGAGGAGGCCCTACAATGAGCAGTTCTTC. Residues: CASSVGRRPYNEQFF. Full variable domain (rest looked up from reference TRBV9 and TRBJ2-1): DSGVTQTPKHLITATGQRVTLRCSPRSGDLSVYWYQQSLDQGLQFLIQYYNGEERAKGNILERFSAQQFPDLHSELNLSSLELGDSALYFCASSVGRRPYNEQFFGPGTRLTVL.

The chain is built from TRBV7-2 and TRBJ1-2; 8 bases line up with TRBD1. Looked up from germline, CDR1 is SGHTA and CDR2 is FQGNSA. Losses at the gene ends were 4 bases for V and 7 bases for J; bases not matched to a gene: 11. CDR3 length: 15 residues. CDR3 in amino acids: CASSSTDRVWSGYTF. DNA of the CDR3: TGTGCCAGCAGCTCAACGGACAGGGTATGGAGTGGCTACACCTTC.

The chain's CDR3 is CASSSGRNYGYTF. Written as DNA, the CDR3 is TGTGCCAGCAGCTCCGGGAGGAACTATGGCTACACCTTC. The chain uses TRBV7-2 and TRBJ1-2, with D hard to call. Germline V gives CDR1 SGHTA, CDR2 FQGNSA. The ends were cut back, 4 bases at V and 2 bases at J, with 8 bases in the middle. The CDR3 loop spans 13 amino acids.

This clone was seen a handful of times. The chain combines TRBV1 with TRBJ2-7; the table names TRBD1, a call not compared with the DNA. TRBV1 is recorded as a pseudogene. There are 17 residues in the CDR3. The CDR3 DNA reads TGCACCAGCAGCCACCAGAGGAACGGGACAGGGAGCTACGAGCAGTACTTC. It yields the protein CTSSHQRNGTGSYEQYF.

This clone has more than one count but fewer than ten. The chain has TRBV5-1 and TRBJ2-3; 12 bases agree with TRBD2. Germline V gene lookup returns CDR1 SGHRS and CDR2 YFSETQ. The ends lost 1 base at V and 2 bases at J; junction bases unmatched: 2. There are 16 residues in the CDR3. The CDR3 nucleotides read TGCGCCAGCAGCTTGACTAGCGGGAGGACCACAGATACGCAGTATTTT. Translation gives CASSLTSGRTTDTQYF.

This clone was seen more than once but under ten times. The rearrangement joins TRBV10-3 to TRBJ2-5, with 9 nucleotides matching TRBD1. With 6 bases clipped from V and 2 bases from J, the junction kept 7 bases outside the gene matches. This CDR3 has 15 amino acids. Germline loops: CDR1 ENHRY, CDR2 SYGVKD. As DNA, the CDR3 is TGTGCCATCAGCCTAGGGACAGGGAGGCAAGAGACCCAGTACTTC. This codes for CAISLGTGRQETQYF.